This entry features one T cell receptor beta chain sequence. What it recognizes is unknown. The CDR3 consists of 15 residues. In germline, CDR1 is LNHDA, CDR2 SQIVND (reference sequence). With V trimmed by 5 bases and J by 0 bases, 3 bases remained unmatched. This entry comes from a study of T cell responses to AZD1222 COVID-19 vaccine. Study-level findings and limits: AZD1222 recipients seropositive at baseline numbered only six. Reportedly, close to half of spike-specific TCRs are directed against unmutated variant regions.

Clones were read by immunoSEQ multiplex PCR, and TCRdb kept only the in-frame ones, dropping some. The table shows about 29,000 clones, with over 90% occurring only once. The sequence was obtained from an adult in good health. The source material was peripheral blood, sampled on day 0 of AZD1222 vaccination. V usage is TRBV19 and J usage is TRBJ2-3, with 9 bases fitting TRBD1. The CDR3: CASSWTGESTDTQYF. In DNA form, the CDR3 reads TGTGCCAGTAGTTGGACAGGGGAAAGCACAGATACGCAGTATTTT. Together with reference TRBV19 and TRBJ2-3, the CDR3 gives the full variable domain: DGGITQSPKYLFRKEGQNVTLSCEQNLNHDAMYWYRQDPGQGLRLIYYSQIVNDFQKGDIAEGYSVSREKKESFPLTVTSAQKNPTAFYLCASSWTGESTDTQYFGPGTRLTVL.